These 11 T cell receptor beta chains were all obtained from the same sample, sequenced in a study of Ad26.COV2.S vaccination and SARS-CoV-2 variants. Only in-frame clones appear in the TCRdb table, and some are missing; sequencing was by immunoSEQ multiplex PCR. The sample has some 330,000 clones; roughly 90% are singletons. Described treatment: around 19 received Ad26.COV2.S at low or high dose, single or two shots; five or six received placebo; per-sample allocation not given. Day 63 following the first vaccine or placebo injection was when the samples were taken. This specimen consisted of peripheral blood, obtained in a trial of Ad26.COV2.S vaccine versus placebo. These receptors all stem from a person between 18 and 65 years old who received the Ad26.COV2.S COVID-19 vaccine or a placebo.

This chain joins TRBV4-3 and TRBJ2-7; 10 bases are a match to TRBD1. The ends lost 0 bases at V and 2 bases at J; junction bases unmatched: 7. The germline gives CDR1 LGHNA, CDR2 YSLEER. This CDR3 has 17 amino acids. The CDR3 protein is CASSQDSGTGDPYEQYF. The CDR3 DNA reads TGCGCCAGCAGCCAAGATTCTGGGACAGGGGACCCCTACGAGCAGTACTTC.

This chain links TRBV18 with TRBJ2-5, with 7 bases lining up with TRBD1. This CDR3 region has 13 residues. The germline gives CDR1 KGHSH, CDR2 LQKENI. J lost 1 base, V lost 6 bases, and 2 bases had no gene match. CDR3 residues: CASSRQGQETQYF. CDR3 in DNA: TGTGCCAGCTCCCGACAGGGCCAAGAGACCCAGTACTTC.

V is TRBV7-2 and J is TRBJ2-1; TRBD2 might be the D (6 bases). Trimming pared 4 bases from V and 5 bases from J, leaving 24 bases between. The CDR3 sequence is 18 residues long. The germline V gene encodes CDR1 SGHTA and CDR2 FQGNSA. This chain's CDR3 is CASSYRALISGADNEQFF. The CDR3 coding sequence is TGTGCCAGCAGCTATAGGGCTCTGATTAGCGGAGCCGACAATGAGCAGTTCTTC.

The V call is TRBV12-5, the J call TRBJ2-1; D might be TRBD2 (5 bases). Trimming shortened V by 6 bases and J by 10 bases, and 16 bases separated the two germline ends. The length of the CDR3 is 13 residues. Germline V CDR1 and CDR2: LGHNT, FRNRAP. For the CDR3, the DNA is TGTGCTAGTGGGCTATACCGGGGTCAAGAGCAGTTCTTC. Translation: CASGLYRGQEQFF. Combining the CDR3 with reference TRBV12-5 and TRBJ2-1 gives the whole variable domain DARVTQTPRHKVTEMGQEVTMRCQPILGHNTVFWYRQTMMQGLELLAYFRNRAPLDDSGMPKDRFSAEMPDATLATLKIQPSEPRDSAVYFCASGLYRGQEQFFGPGTRLTVL.

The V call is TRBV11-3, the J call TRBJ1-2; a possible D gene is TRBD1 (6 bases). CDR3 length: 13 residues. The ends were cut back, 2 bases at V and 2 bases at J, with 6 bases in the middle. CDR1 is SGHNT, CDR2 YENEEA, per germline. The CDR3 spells CASSLRGNYGYTF. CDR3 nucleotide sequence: TGTGCCAGCAGCTTAAGGGGGAACTATGGCTACACCTTC.

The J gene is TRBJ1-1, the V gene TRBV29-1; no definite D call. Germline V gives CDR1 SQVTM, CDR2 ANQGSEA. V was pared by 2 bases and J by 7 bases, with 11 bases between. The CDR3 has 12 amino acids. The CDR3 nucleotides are TGCAGCGTTGAAAAGGGTGCGAATGAAGCTTTCTTT. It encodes CSVEKGANEAFF.

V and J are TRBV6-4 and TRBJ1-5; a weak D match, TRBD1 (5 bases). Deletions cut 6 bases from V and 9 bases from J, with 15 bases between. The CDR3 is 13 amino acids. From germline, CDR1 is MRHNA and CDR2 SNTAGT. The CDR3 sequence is CASSWGDSGPQHF. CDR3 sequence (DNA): TGTGCCAGCAGCTGGGGCGACTCCGGGCCCCAGCATTTT.

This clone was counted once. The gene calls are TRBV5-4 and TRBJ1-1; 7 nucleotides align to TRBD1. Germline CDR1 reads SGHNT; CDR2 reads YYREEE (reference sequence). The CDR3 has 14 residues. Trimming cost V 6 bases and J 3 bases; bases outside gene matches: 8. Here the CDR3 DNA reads TGTGCCAGCACCCATAAAAGGGGGCACACTGAAGCTTTCTTT. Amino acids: CASTHKRGHTEAFF.

CDR3 bases: TGTGCCAGCAGCACCACCGGGGAGCTGTTTTTT. Protein product: CASSTTGELFF. This rearrangement joins TRBV9 to TRBJ2-2; D is uncertain. The CDR3 spans 11 residues. Germline values: CDR1 SGDLS, CDR2 YYNGEE. V lost 4 bases and J 4 bases, leaving 2 bases between the germline ends.

The CDR3 DNA is TGTGCCAGTAGTGGGGTTTTGCCCACGGATAACTATGGCTACACCTTC. This gives the protein CASSGVLPTDNYGYTF. The chain couples TRBV19 to TRBJ1-2; D is ambiguous. The CDR3 is 16 residues long. The V gene's germline CDR1 is LNHDA and CDR2 SQIVND (reference sequence). V lost 5 bases and J 1 base, leaving 17 bases between the germline ends.

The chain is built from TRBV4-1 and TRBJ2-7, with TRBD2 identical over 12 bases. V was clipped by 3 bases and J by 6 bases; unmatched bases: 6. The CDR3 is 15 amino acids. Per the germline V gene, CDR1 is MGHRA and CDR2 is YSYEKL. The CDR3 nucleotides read TGCGCCAGCAGCCAGGGTCTAGCGGGAGGGACCGAGCAGTACGTC. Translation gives CASSQGLAGGTEQYV.